The 16 T cell receptor beta chains below come from one sample, sequenced in a study of cytomegalovirus exposure and HLA in healthy donors. Primers included in the PCR were 60 Vbeta and 13 Jbeta primers. TCRdb keeps only in-frame clones here, not all; method: immunoSEQ multiplex PCR. The data contain around 92,000 clones, roughly 79% of them singletons. Sequencing was carried out using PBMCs. The source of these receptors is a woman in her 70s in good health and CMV-seropositive.

This clone was seen a handful of times. CDR3 residues: CASSPGGAVGSSPLHF. The CDR3 DNA reads TGTGCCAGCAGCCCTGGGGGGGCTGTTGGAAGTTCACCCCTCCACTTT. This chain connects TRBV7-9 to TRBJ1-6, with D possibly matching TRBD1 (6 bases). V was trimmed by 5 bases and J by 9 bases, leaving 20 bases between them. This CDR3 has 16 amino acids. The germline V gene has CDR1 SEHNR and CDR2 FQNEAQ (reference sequence).

This clone was observed a few times. This rearrangement joins TRBV6-6 to TRBJ2-5, with a weak D call TRBD1 (6 bases). Trimming shortened V by 5 bases and J by 2 bases, and 15 bases separated the two germline ends. Per the germline V gene, CDR1 is MNHNY and CDR2 is SVGAGI (reference sequence). The CDR3 contains 15 residues. The CDR3 DNA reads as TGTGCCAGCAGTCCGCCGGGACACCCACAAGAGACCCAGTACTTC. It codes for CASSPPGHPQETQYF.

The chain recombines TRBV10-3 with TRBJ2-5; TRBD2 matches 7 bases. The CDR3 consists of 15 residues. Losses at the gene ends were 0 bases for V and 1 base for J; bases not matched to a gene: 2. Germline values: CDR1 ENHRY, CDR2 SYGVKD. The CDR3 nucleotides read TGTGCCATCAGTGAGTCGGGGGGGTCCCAAGAGACCCAGTACTTC. Translating gives CAISESGGSQETQYF.

The chain carries TRBV5-5 and TRBJ2-7; D not resolved. The CDR3 sequence is 12 residues long. The germline V gene encodes CDR1 SGHKS and CDR2 YYEKEE (reference sequence). V lost 7 bases to trimming and J lost 7 bases, with 15 bases between them. CDR3 in DNA: TGTGCCAGCTCACGGAATCTCGGGGAGCAGTACTTC. It encodes CASSRNLGEQYF.

The rearrangement links TRBV5-4 to TRBJ2-7, with 8 bases aligning to TRBD1. The V gene end was trimmed by 4 bases and the J gene end by 2 bases; junction bases not matched to a gene: 11. The CDR3 runs 16 residues. CDR1 SGHNT and CDR2 YYREEE come from the germline V gene (reference sequence). The CDR3: CASSMIRGRIPYEQYF. CDR3 in DNA: TGTGCCAGCAGCATGATCAGGGGGCGAATCCCCTACGAGCAGTACTTC.

The genes are TRBV28 and TRBJ2-7; D not certain. Germline CDR1 and CDR2: MDHEN and SYDVKM. This CDR3 spans 14 amino acids. Trimming removed 2 bases at V and 0 bases at J, with 8 bases between. CDR3 sequence: CASSLLSSSYEQYF. The CDR3 DNA reads TGTGCCAGCAGTTTACTCTCTAGCTCCTACGAGCAGTACTTC.

V and J are TRBV6-5 and TRBJ2-3, with D tentatively TRBD2 (6 bases). In germline, CDR1 is MNHEY, CDR2 SVGAGI. The CDR3 extends over 15 amino acids. The ends were cut back, 0 bases at V and 2 bases at J, with 9 bases in the middle. The CDR3 loop is CASSYSAGITDTQYF. As DNA, the CDR3 is TGTGCCAGCAGTTACTCGGCGGGGATCACAGATACGCAGTATTTT.

The V call is TRBV7-2, the J call TRBJ1-4; no clear D gene. Germline V CDR1 and CDR2: SGHTA, FQGNSA. This CDR3 contains 15 residues. Trimming pared 6 bases from V and 8 bases from J, leaving 19 bases between. The CDR3 here is CASSPSSVTGEKLFF. The DNA of the CDR3 is TGTGCCAGCAGTCCCTCGTCGGTAACCGGGGAAAAACTGTTTTTT.

The chain has TRBV2 and TRBJ2-2; TRBD2 might be the D (5 bases). Germline V lookup: CDR1 SNHLY, CDR2 FYNNEI. The CDR3 sequence is 15 residues long. The ends were cut back, 4 bases at V and 6 bases at J, with 15 bases in the middle. The CDR3 DNA reads TGTGCCAGCAGTGTATTGAGGGAAGGGTCCGGGGAGCTGTTTTTT. As protein: CASSVLREGSGELFF.

This chain uses TRBV6-6 with TRBJ2-7; 11 positions match TRBD2. Germline V lookup: CDR1 MNHNY, CDR2 SVGAGI (reference sequence). The CDR3 has 16 amino acids. With 2 bases clipped from V and 3 bases from J, the junction kept 6 bases outside the gene matches. In DNA form, the CDR3 reads TGTGCCAGCAGTTACCCCGTGACTAGCGGGGACTACGAGCAGTACTTC. Its protein is CASSYPVTSGDYEQYF.

The chain carries TRBV7-2 and TRBJ1-1; no clear D gene. The V gene's germline CDR1 is SGHTA and CDR2 FQGNSA. The V and J ends lost 5 bases and 0 bases respectively, with 13 bases between them. The CDR3 has 15 amino acids. The CDR3 DNA reads TGTGCCAGCAGCCCCCTCGCGGGAATGAACACTGAAGCTTTCTTT. Translated: CASSPLAGMNTEAFF.

The V gene is TRBV5-8, the J gene TRBJ2-5, with TRBD1 matching 7 bases. V lost 4 bases and J lost 5; bases outside the gene matches: 11. There are 15 residues in the CDR3. CDR1 and CDR2 (germline): SGHTS, YDEGEE. The CDR3 region has the DNA TGTGCCAGCAGCCCAGGACAGGCCCGAGGGGAGACCCAGTACTTC. Amino acids: CASSPGQARGETQYF.

Comments on this clone: One end of the junction varies from germline; a read error may be responsible. This chain links TRBV28 with TRBJ1-4; D uncertain. Looked up from germline, CDR1 is MDHEN and CDR2 is SYDVKM. The CDR3 has 15 amino acids. The CDR3: CANSLAAASNEKLFF. DNA of the CDR3: TGTGCCAACAGTTTAGCGGCAGCTTCTAATGAAAAACTGTTTTTT.

The chain uses TRBV30 and TRBJ1-2; TRBD1 is a possible D gene (6 bases). CDR1 and CDR2 (germline): GTSNPN, SVGIG (reference sequence). The V end lost 4 bases, the J end lost 6 bases, and 15 bases lay between the germline ends. The CDR3 runs to 13 residues. The CDR3 nucleotides read TGTGCCTGGACCCTAGGGGGGGGGCATGGCTACACCTTC. Translated, it gives CAWTLGGGHGYTF. Full variable domain (outside the CDR3, taken from reference TRBV30 and TRBJ1-2): SQTIHQWPATLVQPVGSPLSLECTVEGTSNPNLYWYRQAAGRGLQLLFYSVGIGQISSEVPQNLSASRPQDRQFILSSKKLLLSDSGFYLCAWTLGGGHGYTFGSGTRLTVV.

The chain joins TRBV6-6 to TRBJ2-6; TRBD1 is a possible D gene (6 bases). This CDR3 comprises 12 residues. The germline gives CDR1 MNHNY, CDR2 SVGAGI (reference sequence). The V end was cut by 10 bases, the J end by 4 bases, with 8 bases between. In DNA, the CDR3 is TGTGCCACCCAGGGGGGGGCCAACGTCCTGACTTTC. Its protein is CATQGGANVLTF.

The chain combines TRBV6-6 with TRBJ1-6; 7 nucleotides agree with TRBD1. The trim removed 2 bases at V and 7 bases at J, leaving 5 bases unmatched. Germline V CDR1 and CDR2: MNHNY, SVGAGI (reference sequence). The CDR3 is 15 residues long. CDR3 loop: CASSYPQGKNSPLHF. The CDR3 coding sequence is TGTGCCAGCAGTTACCCACAGGGGAAAAATTCACCCCTCCACTTT.